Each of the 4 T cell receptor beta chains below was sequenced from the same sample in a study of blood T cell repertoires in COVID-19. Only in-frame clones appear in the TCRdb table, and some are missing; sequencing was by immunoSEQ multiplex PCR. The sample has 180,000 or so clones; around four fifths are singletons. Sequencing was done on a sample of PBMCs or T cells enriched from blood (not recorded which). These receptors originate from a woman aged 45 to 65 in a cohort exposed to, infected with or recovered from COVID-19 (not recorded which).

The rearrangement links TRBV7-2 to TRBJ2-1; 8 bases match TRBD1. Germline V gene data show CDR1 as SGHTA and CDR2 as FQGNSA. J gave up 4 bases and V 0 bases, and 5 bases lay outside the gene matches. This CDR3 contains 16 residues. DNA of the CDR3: TGTGCCAGCAGCTTAGCGTCGACAGGGGTATACAATGAGCAGTTCTTC. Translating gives CASSLASTGVYNEQFF.

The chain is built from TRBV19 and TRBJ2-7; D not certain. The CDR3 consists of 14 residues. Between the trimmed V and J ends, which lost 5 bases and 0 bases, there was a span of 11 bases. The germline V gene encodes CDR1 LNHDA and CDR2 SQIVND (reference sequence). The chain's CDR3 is CASSYQASSYEQYF. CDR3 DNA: TGTGCCAGTAGTTATCAGGCGAGCTCCTACGAGCAGTACTTC.

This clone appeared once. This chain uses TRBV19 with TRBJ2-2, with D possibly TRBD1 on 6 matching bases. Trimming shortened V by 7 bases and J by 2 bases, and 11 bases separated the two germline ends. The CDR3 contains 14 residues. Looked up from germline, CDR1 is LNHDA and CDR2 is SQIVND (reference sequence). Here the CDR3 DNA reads TGTGCCAGTACCGACAGGATAAACACCGGGGAGCTGTTTTTT. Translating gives CASTDRINTGELFF.

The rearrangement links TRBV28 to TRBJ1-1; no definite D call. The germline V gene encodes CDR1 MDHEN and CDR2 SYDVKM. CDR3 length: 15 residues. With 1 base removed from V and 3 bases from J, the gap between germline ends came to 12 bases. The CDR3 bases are TGTGCCAGCAGTTTATTCCCAGGCTCCCACACTGAAGCTTTCTTT. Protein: CASSLFPGSHTEAFF.